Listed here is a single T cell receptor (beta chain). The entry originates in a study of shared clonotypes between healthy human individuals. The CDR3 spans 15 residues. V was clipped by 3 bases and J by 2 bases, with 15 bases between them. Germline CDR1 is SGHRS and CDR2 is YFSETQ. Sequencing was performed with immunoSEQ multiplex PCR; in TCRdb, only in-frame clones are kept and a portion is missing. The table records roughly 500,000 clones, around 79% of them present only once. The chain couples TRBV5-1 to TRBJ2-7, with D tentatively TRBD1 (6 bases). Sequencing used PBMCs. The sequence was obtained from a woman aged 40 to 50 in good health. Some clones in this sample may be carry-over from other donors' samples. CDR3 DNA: TGCGCCAGCAGCTCGACAGGTCTCGAACCCTACGAGCAGTACTTC. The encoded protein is CASSSTGLEPYEQYF. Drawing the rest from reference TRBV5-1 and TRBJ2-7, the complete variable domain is KAGVTQTPRYLIKTRGQQVTLSCSPISGHRSVSWYQQTPGQGLQFLFEYFSETQRNKGNFPGRFSGRQFSNSRSEMNVSTLELGDSALYLCASSSTGLEPYEQYFGPGTRLTVT.